Listed below are T cell receptor beta chains from one sample, sequenced in a study of monozygotic twins with inflammatory bowel disease. TCRdb reanalyzed the 5' RACE reads and collapses them to one entry per CDR3 protein, without DNA. The table counts more than 85,000 distinct CDR3 sequences; around 12% lies in the top ten. Sequenced input: blood. The receptors derive from a human donor with ulcerative colitis or Crohn's disease, or a healthy co-twin of an affected twin (not recorded which). CDR3s include the opening cysteine and the closing phenylalanine or tryptophan. Fields, in order: V gene, J gene, CDR3 protein.

V: TRBV10-3; J: TRBJ2-1; CDR3: CAISELGEQFF
V: TRBV7-9; J: TRBJ2-6; CDR3: CASSPQSSGANVLTF
V: TRBV7-6; J: TRBJ2-1; CDR3: CASSLVGSGGVYNEQFF
V: TRBV18; J: TRBJ2-1; CDR3: CASSPGSGASYNEQFF
V: TRBV29-1; J: TRBJ2-7; CDR3: CSVEGQGAGEQYF
V: TRBV4-2; J: TRBJ2-7; CDR3: CASSQEGLVPLSYEQYF
V: TRBV27; J: TRBJ1-4; CDR3: CASSFGGPNEKLFF
V: TRBV11-2; J: TRBJ2-2; CDR3: CASSFHTITGELFF
V: TRBV29-1; J: TRBJ1-5; CDR3: CSVGGANNQPQHF
V: TRBV7-3; J: TRBJ1-1; CDR3: CASSLTYGTSRTEAFF
V: TRBV7-9; J: TRBJ2-1; CDR3: CASSLAQGNSYNEQFF
V: TRBV6-1; J: TRBJ1-1; CDR3: CASSDRGHTEAFF
V: TRBV7-8; J: TRBJ2-1; CDR3: CASSLGGLAGDKGRYNEQFF
V: TRBV7-2; J: TRBJ1-6; CDR3: CASSLTVNNSPLHF
V: TRBV5-1; J: TRBJ1-2; CDR3: CASSPRDRSNYGYTF
V: TRBV20-1; J: TRBJ1-3; CDR3: CSAYQGSGNTIYF
V: TRBV12-3/TRBV12-4; J: TRBJ2-3; CDR3: CASSLQVSSTDTQYF